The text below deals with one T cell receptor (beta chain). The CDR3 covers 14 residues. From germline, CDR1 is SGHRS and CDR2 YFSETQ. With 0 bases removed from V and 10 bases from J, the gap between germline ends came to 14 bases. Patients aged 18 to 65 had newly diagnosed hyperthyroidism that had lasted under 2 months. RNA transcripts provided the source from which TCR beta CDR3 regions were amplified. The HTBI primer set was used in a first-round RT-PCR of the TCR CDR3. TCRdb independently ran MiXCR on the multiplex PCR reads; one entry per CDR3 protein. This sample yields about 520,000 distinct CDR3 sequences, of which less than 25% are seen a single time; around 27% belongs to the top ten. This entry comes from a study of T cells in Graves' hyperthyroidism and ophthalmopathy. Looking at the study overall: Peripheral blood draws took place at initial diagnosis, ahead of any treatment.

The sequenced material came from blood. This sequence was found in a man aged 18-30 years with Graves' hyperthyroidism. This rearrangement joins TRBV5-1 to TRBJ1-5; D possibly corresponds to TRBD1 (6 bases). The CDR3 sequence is CASSLGDRSEPQHF. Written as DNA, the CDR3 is TGCGCCAGCAGCTTGGGAGACAGGTCGGAACCCCAGCATTTT.